Ten or more counts support the clone carrying this TCR beta chain. Its target is not known. The sample comes from a study of early T cells in non-severe SARS-CoV-2 infection. The overall study: Chains were not paired, and sequencing was done on bulk RNA from unsorted whole blood. General study results and limits: Sequences matched to VDJdb favored anti-spike CD8 responses, while private and CD4 specificities were missed.

Unique molecular identifier tags were affixed to discrete cDNA molecules. TCRdb ran MiXCR on the 5' RACE reads and lists one entry per CDR3 protein. The table includes 25,000 to 35,000 distinct CDR3 sequences, around 4% detected once. The CDR3 loop spans 15 amino acids. V lost 7 bases to trimming and J lost 0 bases; unmatched junction nucleotides: 5. The V and J genes are TRBV12-3 or TRBV12-4 and TRBJ2-1, with 8 bases identical to TRBD2. The receptor's source is an adult who was a healthcare worker with PCR-confirmed SARS-CoV-2 infection or an uninfected control (not recorded which). Specimen: whole blood. The CDR3 loop is CASKASGSSYNEQFF. The CDR3 DNA follows: TGTGCCAGCAAAGCGAGCGGGAGCTCCTACAATGAGCAGTTCTTC.